This record covers a single T cell receptor (beta chain). Antigen: not known. Sequenced by immunoSEQ multiplex PCR; TCRdb stores in-frame clones only, minus some. The sample has over 130,000 clones, 80% to 95% seen once. Between the trimmed V and J ends, which lost 4 bases and 5 bases, there was a span of 16 bases. The CDR3 is 14 residues long. In germline, CDR1 is GTSNPN, CDR2 SVGIG (reference sequence). Combined were second doses at about 4 or about 12 weeks. The data belong to a study of T cell responses to AZD1222 COVID-19 vaccine. Overall study findings and caveats: Among the donors, most were white British and more were female, and clonal diversity was possibly underestimated. Dominant CD4 TCR responses targeted spike regions 160-218 and 743-854.

The sequence derives from an adult who received the AZD1222 COVID-19 vaccine. Material: peripheral blood, obtained 28 days after the second AZD1222 dose. The chain has TRBV30 and TRBJ2-3; a weak D match, TRBD1 (6 bases). The CDR3 reads CAWTEHRVEDTQYF. CDR3 DNA: TGTGCCTGGACGGAACACAGGGTCGAAGATACGCAGTATTTT.